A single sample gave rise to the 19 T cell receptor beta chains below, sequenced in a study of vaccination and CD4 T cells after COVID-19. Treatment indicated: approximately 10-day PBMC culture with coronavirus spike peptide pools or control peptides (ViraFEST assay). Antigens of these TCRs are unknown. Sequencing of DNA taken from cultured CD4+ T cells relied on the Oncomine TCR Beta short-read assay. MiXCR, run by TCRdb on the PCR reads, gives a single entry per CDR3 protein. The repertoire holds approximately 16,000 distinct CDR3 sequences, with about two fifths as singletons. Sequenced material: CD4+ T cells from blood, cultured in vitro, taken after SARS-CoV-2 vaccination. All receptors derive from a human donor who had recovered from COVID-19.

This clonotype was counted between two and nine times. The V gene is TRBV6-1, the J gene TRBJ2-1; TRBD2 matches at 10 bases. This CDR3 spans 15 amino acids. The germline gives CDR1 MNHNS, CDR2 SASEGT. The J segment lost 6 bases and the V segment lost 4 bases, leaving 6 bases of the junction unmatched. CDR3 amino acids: CASSVGTSDINEQFF. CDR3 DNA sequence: TGTGCCAGCAGTGTCGGGACTAGCGACATCAATGAGCAGTTCTTC.

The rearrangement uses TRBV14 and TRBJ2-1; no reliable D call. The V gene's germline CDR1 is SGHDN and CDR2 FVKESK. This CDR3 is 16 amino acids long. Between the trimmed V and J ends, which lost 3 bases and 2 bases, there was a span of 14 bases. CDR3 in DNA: TGTGCCAGCAGCCAGCGTCTAGGAGCCCCCTACAATGAGCAGTTCTTC. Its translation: CASSQRLGAPYNEQFF.

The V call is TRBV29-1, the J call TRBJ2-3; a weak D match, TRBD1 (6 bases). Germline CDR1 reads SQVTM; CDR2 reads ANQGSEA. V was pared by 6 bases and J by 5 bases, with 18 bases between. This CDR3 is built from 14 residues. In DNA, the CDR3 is TGCAGCGTCTTACAGGGAATCACACGAGATACGCAGTATTTT. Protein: CSVLQGITRDTQYF.

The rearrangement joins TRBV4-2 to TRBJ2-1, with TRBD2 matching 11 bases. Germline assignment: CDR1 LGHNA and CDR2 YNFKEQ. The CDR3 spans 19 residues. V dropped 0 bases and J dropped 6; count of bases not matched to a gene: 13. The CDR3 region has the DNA TGTGCCAGCAGCCAAGATATCATAGGAGGCCTAGCGGGAGGCAATGAGCAGTTCTTC. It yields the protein CASSQDIIGGLAGGNEQFF.

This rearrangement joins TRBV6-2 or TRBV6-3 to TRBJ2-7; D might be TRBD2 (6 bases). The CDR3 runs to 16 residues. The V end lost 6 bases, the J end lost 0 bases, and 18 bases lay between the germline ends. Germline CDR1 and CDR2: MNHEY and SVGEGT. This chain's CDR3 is CASSLGHSGNSYEQYF. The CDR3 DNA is TGTGCCAGCAGCCTAGGCCATAGCGGTAACTCCTACGAGCAGTACTTC.

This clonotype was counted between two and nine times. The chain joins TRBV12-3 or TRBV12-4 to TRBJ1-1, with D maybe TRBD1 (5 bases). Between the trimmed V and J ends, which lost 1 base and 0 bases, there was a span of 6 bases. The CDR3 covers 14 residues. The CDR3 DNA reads TGTGCCAGCAGTTTAGAGGGGATGAACACTGAAGCTTTCTTT. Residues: CASSLEGMNTEAFF.

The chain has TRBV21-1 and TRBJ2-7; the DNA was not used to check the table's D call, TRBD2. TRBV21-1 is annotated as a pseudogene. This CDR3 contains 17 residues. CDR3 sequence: CASSKAPLLAGVVEQYF. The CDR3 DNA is TGTGCCAGCAGCAAAGCTCCTCTACTAGCGGGAGTTGTAGAGCAGTACTTC.

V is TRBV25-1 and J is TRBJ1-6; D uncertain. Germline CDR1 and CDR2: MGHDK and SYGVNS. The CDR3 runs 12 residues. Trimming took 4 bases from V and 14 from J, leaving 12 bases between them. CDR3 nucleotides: TGTGCCAGCAGTGCCTCTTCTGAGGCCCTCCACTTT. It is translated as CASSASSEALHF. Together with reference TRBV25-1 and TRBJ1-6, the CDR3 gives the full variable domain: EADIYQTPRYLVIGTGKKITLECSQTMGHDKMYWYQQDPGMELHLIHYSYGVNSTEKGDLSSESTVSRIRTEHFPLTLESARPSHTSQYLCASSASSEALHFGNGTRLTVT.

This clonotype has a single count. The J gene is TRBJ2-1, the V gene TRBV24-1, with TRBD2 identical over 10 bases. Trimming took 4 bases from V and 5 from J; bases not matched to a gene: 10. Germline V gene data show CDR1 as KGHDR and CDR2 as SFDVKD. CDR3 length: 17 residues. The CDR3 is CATSDGTSAGWNNEQFF. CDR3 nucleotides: TGTGCCACCAGTGACGGGACTAGCGCAGGTTGGAACAATGAGCAGTTCTTC.

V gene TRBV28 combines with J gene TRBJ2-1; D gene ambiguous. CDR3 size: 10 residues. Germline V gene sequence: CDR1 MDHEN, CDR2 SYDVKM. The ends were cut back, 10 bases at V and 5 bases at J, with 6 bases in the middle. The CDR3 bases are TGTGCCACGAAAGACAATGAGCAGTTCTTC. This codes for CATKDNEQFF.

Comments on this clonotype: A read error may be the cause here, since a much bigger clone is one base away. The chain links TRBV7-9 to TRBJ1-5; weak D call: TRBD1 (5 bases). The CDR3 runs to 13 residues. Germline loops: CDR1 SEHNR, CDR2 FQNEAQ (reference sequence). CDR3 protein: CASSLLGPQPRHF. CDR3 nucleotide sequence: TGCGCCAGCAGCTTATTGGGGCCTCAGCCCCGGCATTTT.

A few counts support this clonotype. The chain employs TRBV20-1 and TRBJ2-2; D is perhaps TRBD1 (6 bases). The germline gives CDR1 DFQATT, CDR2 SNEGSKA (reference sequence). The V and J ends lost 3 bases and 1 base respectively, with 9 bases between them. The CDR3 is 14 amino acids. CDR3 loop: CSARPGQNTGELFF. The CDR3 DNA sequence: TGCAGTGCTAGGCCGGGACAGAACACCGGGGAGCTGTTTTTT.

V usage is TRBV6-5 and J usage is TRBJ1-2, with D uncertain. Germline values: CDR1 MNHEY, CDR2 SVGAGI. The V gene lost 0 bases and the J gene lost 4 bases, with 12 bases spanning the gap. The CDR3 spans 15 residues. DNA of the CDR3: TGTGCCAGCAGTTACTCGTGGCGGTTTGGCTATGGCTACACCTTC. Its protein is CASSYSWRFGYGYTF.

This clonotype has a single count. This CDR3 reads CASSLRPLTGYEQYF. In DNA, the CDR3 is TGTGCCAGCAGCTTAAGGCCTCTTACGGGGTACGAGCAGTACTTC. The J gene is TRBJ2-7, the V gene TRBV7-8, with a weak D call TRBD2 (5 bases). The germline V and J ends were trimmed by 2 bases and 4 bases, with 15 bases remaining between them. The CDR3 consists of 15 residues. Germline CDR1 SGHVS, CDR2 FQNEAQ.

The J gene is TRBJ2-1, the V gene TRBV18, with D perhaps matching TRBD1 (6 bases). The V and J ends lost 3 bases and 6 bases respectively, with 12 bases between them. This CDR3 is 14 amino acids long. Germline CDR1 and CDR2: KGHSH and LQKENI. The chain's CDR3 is CASSPMEGGNEQFF. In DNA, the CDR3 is TGTGCCAGCTCACCGATGGAAGGGGGCAATGAGCAGTTCTTC. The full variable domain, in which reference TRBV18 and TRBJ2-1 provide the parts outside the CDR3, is NAGVMQNPRHLVRRRGQEARLRCSPMKGHSHVYWYRQLPEEGLKFMVYLQKENIIDESGMPKERFSAEFPKEGPSILRIQQVVRGDSAAYFCASSPMEGGNEQFFGPGTRLTVL.

CDR3: CATSGQETTYNEQFF. In DNA form, the CDR3 reads TGTGCCACCAGTGGGCAGGAGACGACCTACAATGAGCAGTTCTTC. The V gene is TRBV24-1, the J gene TRBJ2-1; no clear D gene. The CDR3 contains 15 residues. V was cut by 5 bases and J by 2 bases, with 12 bases left in between. CDR1 is KGHDR and CDR2 is SFDVKD in the germline V gene.

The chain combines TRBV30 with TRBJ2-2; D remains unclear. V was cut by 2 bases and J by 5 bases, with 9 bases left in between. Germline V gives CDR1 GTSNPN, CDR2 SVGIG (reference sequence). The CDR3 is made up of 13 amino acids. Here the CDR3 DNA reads TGTGCCTGGAGTAAGTTACGAACCGGGGAGCTGTTTTTT. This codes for CAWSKLRTGELFF.

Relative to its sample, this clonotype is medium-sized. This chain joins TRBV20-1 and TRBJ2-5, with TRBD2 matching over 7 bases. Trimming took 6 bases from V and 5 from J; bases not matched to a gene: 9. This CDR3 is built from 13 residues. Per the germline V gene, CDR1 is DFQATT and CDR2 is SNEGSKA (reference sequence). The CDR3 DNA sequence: TGCAGTGCCCCGACACTAGCGCGGGAGACCCAGTACTTC. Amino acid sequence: CSAPTLARETQYF.

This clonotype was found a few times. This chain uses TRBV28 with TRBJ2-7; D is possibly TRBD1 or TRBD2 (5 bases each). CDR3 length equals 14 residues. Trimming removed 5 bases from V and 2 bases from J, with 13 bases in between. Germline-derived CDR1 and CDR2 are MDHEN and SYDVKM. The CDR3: CASSPGSSAYEQYF. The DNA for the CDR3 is TGTGCCAGCAGTCCAGGGAGTTCGGCCTACGAGCAGTACTTC.